Below, one TCR beta chain is given with its context. Profiled with immunoSEQ multiplex PCR; TCRdb holds only in-frame clones, not every one. The top ten clones hold over 50% of a sample with about 21,000 clones, roughly four fifths of them seen once. The source of the sample is a study of sequential checkpoint blockade in melanoma. About the research overall: Randomization was 1:1 between first-line nivolumab→ipilimumab and ipilimumab→nivolumab.

Indicated treatment: randomized to nivolumab then ipilimumab (arm A) or the reverse (arm B). No patient had prior DNA-damaging chemotherapy. Live CD3+CD8+ CD19− CD56− cells were sorted from PBMCs. The CDR3 contains 15 residues. The germline CDR1 and CDR2 sequences are SGHVS and FNYEAQ. V lost 5 bases, J lost 5 bases, and 19 bases lay in between. Specimen: CD8+ T cells sorted from blood (inferred from file names), collected from a patient given nivolumab and ipilimumab in sequence. The TCR originated in a human donor with melanoma. The chain uses TRBV7-6 and TRBJ2-7; TRBD2 is a possible D gene (7 bases). The CDR3 nucleotides are TGTGCCAGCAGCAATCCGACAGAGGGGGGGGACGAGCAGTACTTC. It yields the protein CASSNPTEGGDEQYF.